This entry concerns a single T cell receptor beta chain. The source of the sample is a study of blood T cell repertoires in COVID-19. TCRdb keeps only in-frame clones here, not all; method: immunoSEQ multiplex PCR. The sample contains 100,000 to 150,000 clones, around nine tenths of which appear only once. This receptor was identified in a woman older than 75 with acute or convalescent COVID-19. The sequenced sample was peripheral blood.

The CDR3 region has the DNA TGTGCCAGCTCGGGTCCGGGACAGGGAAACTATGGCTACACCTTC. This gives the protein CASSGPGQGNYGYTF. This sequence joins TRBV18 and TRBJ1-2; 9 nucleotides align to TRBD1. Germline CDR1 KGHSH, CDR2 LQKENI. The CDR3 is 15 amino acids. J gave up 2 bases and V 6 bases, and 7 bases lay outside the gene matches.